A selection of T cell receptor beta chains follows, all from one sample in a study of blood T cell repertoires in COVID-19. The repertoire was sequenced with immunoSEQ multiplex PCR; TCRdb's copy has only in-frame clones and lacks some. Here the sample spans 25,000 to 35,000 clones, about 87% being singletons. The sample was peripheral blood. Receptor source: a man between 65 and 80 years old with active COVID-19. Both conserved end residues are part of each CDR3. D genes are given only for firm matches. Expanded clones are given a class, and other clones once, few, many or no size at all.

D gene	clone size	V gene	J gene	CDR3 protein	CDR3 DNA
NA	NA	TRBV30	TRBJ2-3	CAWSVAGPSTDTQYF	TGTGCCTGGAGTGTAGCAGGGCCCAGCACAGATACGCAGTATTTT
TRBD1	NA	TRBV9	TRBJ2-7	CASSVGQGTGIHEQYF	TGTGCCAGCAGCGTAGGTCAGGGGACAGGGATCCACGAGCAGTACTTC
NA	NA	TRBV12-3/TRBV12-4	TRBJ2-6	CASIHSGANVLTF	TGTGCCAGCATACACTCTGGGGCCAACGTCCTGACTTTC
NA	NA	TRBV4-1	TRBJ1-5	CASSQNVGAHFQPQHF	TGCGCCAGCAGCCAAAATGTGGGGGCTCACTTTCAGCCCCAGCATTTT
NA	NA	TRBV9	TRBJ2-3	CASSEGSRTDTQYF	TGTGCCAGCAGCGAAGGGAGCCGCACAGATACGCAGTATTTT
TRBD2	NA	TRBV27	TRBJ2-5	CASSPGTSGRQETQYF	TGTGCCAGCAGTCCCGGGACTAGCGGGCGGCAAGAGACCCAGTACTTC
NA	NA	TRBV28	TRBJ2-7	CASNGGYEQYF	TGTGCCAGCAATGGCGGCTACGAGCAGTACTTC
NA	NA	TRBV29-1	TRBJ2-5	CSVGAQETQYF	TGCAGCGTTGGGGCTCAAGAGACCCAGTACTTC
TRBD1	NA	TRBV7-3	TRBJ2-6	CASSPGTGRLSGANVLTF	TGTGCCAGCAGCCCCGGGACAGGTCGCCTTTCTGGGGCCAACGTCCTGACTTTC
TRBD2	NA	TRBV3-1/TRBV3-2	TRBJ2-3	CASSQGLAGSDTQYF	TGTGCCAGCAGCCAGGGACTAGCGGGGTCAGATACGCAGTATTTT
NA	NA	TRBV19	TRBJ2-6	CASKSRSGRGSGANVLTF	TGTGCCAGTAAGTCTCGATCAGGGCGGGGATCTGGGGCCAACGTCCTGACTTTC
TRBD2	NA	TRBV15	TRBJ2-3	CATRQGGADTQYF	TGTGCCACCAGGCAGGGAGGGGCAGATACGCAGTATTTT
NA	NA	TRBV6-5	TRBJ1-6	CASSYSRQVGSPLHF	TGTGCCAGCAGTTACTCTCGACAGGTTGGTTCACCCCTCCACTTT
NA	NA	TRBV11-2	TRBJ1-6	CASSLASPNSPLHF	TGTGCCAGCAGCTTAGCCTCCCCTAATTCACCCCTCCACTTT
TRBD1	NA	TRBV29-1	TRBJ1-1	CSVAPTGGTEAFF	TGCAGCGTTGCCCCAACAGGGGGCACTGAAGCTTTCTTT
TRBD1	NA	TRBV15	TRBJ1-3	CATSRDKGTGSGNTIYF	TGTGCCACCAGCAGAGACAAAGGGACAGGTTCTGGAAACACCATATATTTT
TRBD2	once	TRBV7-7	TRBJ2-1	CASSPGLASGNEQFF	TGTGCCAGCAGCCCGGGACTAGCCTCCGGCAATGAGCAGTTCTTC
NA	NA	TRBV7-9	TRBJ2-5	CASVLSPETQYF	TGTGCCAGCGTCCTAAGTCCGGAGACCCAGTACTTC
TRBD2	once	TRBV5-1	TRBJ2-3	CASRPAGGANTDTQYF	TGCGCCAGCAGGCCGGCGGGGGGGGCGAACACAGATACGCAGTATTTT
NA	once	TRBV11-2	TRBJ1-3	CASSFLGSSGNTIYF	TGTGCCAGCAGCTTCCTCGGGAGCTCTGGAAACACCATATATTTT
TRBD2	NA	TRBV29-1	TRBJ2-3	CSVGKTGTSGADTQYF	TGCAGCGTTGGGAAAACGGGGACTAGCGGGGCAGATACGCAGTATTTT
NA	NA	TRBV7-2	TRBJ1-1	CASSLSRGGYTEAFF	TGTGCCAGCAGCTTATCGCGGGGGGGGTACACTGAAGCTTTCTTT
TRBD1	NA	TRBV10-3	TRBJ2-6	CAISDRTGSRYGANVLTF	TGTGCCATCAGTGACCGGACAGGGTCGAGATATGGGGCCAACGTCCTGACTTTC
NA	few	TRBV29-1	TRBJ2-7	CSAKQGSEQYF	TGCAGCGCAAAACAGGGAAGCGAGCAGTACTTC
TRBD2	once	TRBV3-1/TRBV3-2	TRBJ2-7	CASSLGPGGYEQYF	TGTGCCAGCAGCCTAGGACCGGGAGGCTACGAGCAGTACTTC
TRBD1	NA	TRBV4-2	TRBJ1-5	CASSQEWTGDQPQHF	TGTGCCAGCAGCCAAGAGTGGACAGGGGATCAGCCCCAGCATTTT
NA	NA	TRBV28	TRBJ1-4	CASSLGWQGSAKLFF	TGTGCCAGCAGTTTGGGTTGGCAGGGGTCGGCAAAACTGTTTTTT
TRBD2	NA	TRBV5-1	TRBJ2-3	CASSLNLAGGTDTQYF	TGCGCCAGCAGCCTTAACCTAGCGGGGGGCACAGATACGCAGTATTTT